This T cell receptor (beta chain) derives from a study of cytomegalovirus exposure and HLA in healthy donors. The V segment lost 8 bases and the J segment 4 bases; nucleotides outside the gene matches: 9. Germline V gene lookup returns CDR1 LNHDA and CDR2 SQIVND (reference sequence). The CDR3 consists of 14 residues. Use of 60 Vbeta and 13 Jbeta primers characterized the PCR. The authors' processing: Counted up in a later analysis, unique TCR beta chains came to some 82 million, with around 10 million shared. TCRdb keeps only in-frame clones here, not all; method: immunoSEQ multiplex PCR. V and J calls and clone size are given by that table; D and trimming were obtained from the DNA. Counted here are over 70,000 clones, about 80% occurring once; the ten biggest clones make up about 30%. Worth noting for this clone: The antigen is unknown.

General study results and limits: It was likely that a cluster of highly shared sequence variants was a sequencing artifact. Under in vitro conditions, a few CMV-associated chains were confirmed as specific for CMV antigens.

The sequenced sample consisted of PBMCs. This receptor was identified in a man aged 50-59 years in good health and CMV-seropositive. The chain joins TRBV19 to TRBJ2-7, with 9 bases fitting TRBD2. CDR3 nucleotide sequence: TGTGCCAGTGTAGGTAGCGGGAGATCGTACGAGCAGTACTTC. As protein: CASVGSGRSYEQYF.